This T cell receptor (beta chain) was identified in a study of cytomegalovirus exposure and HLA in healthy donors. Study summary: Findings of an earlier analysis included roughly 110 million unique TCR beta sequences from 200 million or so T cells. A data release that came early held around 85 million unique TCRs from HLA-typed donors. Findings and limits, study-wide: In a later analysis, TCR beta V- and J-gene trimming was associated with a missense DCLRE1C variant.

To note about this clone: Antigen unknown.

The study ran its PCR with 60 Vbeta and 13 Jbeta primers. In the source study's methods: A later analysis counted around 74 million unique TCR beta chains, around 11 million shared. The data were produced by immunoSEQ multiplex PCR, yet TCRdb's version contains in-frame clones alone and is incomplete. V and J calls and clone size come straight from that table; D and trimming were deduced from the DNA. The sample lists tens of thousands of clones; under 85% were seen once. Unmatched junction bases numbered 4, after V lost 4 bases and J lost 8 bases. CDR1 MNHNS and CDR2 SASEGT come from the germline V gene. CDR3 size: 13 residues.

The V and J genes are TRBV6-1 and TRBJ2-1, with 8 positions matching TRBD2. The specimen was PBMCs. The receptor comes from a woman aged 40 to 49 in good health and CMV-seropositive. This chain's CDR3 is CASSGWRGDEQFF. CDR3 DNA: TGTGCCAGCAGTGGATGGCGGGGGGATGAGCAGTTCTTC.